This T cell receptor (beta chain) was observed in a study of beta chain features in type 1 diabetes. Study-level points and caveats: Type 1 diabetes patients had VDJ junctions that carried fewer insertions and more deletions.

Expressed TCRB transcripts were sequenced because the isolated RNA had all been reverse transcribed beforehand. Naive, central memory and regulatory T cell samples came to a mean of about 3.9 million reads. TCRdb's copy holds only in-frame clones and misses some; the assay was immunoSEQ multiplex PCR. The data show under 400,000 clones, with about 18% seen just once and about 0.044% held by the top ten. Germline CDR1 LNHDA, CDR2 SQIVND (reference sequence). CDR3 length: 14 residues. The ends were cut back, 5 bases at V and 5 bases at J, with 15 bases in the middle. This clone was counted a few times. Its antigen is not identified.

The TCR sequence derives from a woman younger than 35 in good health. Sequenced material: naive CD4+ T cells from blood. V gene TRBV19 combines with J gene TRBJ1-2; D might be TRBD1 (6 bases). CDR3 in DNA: TGTGCCAGTAGTTCATCGGGACAAAAGTATGGCTACACCTTC. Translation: CASSSSGQKYGYTF.